This T cell receptor beta chain was profiled in a study of beta chain features in type 1 diabetes. The investigators reverse transcribed all of the isolated RNA, so they sequenced expressed TCRB transcripts. This table comes from immunoSEQ multiplex PCR, and its TCRdb copy is limited to in-frame clones, with some not included. This sample has about 240,000 clones, with approximately 13% found just once. Study conclusions and caveats: A moderate, significant TCRB CDR3 shortening appeared in type 1 diabetes across four CD4+ subsets.

There are a few counts of this clone. What it recognizes is unknown. Germline V gene lookup returns CDR1 LNHNV and CDR2 YYDKDF (reference sequence). V was shortened by 0 bases and J by 0 bases, with 11 bases between the two germline ends. The CDR3 has 16 residues. Sample: naive CD4+ T cells from blood. The chain recombines TRBV15 with TRBJ1-1; the D gene is possibly TRBD1 (6 bases). The TCR was taken from a man aged 30-40 years with type 1 diabetes. The CDR3: CATSRDWDTLNTEAFF. The CDR3 nucleotides are TGTGCCACCAGCAGAGATTGGGACACACTGAACACTGAAGCTTTCTTT.